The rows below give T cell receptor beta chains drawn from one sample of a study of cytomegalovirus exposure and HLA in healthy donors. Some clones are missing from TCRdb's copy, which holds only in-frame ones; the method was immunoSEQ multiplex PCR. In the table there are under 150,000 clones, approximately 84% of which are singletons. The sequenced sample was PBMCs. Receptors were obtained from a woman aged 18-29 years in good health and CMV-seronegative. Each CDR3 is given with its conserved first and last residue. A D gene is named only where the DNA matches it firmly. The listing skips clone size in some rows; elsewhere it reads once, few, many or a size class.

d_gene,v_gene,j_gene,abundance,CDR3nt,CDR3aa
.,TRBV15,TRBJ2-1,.,TGTGCCACCAGTGTCACGGGGACTTCGGGGGACAATGAGCAGTTCTTC,CATSVTGTSGDNEQFF
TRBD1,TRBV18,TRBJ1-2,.,TGTGCCAGCTCATCAGGGACAGGGAACGACAACTATGGCTACACCTTC,CASSSGTGNDNYGYTF
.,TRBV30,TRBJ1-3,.,TGTGCCTGGAGAGAGGACTTGGGCGGAAACACCATATATTTT,CAWREDLGGNTIYF
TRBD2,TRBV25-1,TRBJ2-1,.,TGTGCCAGCAGTGAATGGGGAGGGAGTGACTACAATGAGCAGTTCTTC,CASSEWGGSDYNEQFF
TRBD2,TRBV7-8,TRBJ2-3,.,TGTGCCAGCAGCCCGCTAGCGGGAGTCAAAGATACGCAGTATTTT,CASSPLAGVKDTQYF
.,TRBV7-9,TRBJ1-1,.,TGTGCCAGCAGCTTATTACACCCGGGGGTGGCGGGAACCAACACTGAAGCTTTCTTT,CASSLLHPGVAGTNTEAFF
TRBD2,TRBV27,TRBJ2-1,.,TGTGCCAGCCTTGGGACTAGCGGGCCTTACCACGGTGAGCAGTTCTTC,CASLGTSGPYHGEQFF
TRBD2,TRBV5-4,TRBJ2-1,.,TGTGCCAGCAGCTCCCCCTTGCTAGCGGACAATGAGCAGTTCTTC,CASSSPLLADNEQFF
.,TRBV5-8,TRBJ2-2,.,TGTGCCAGCAGCTTGGCCGGGACATTGAGGTGGGACACCGGGGAGCTGTTTTTT,CASSLAGTLRWDTGELFF
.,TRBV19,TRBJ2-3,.,TGTGCCAGTAGTTTACTAGCAGTTAGCACAGATACGCAGTATTTT,CASSLLAVSTDTQYF
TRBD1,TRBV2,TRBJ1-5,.,TGTGCCAGCAGCGACCGGGACAGGGTGAATCAGCCCCAGCATTTT,CASSDRDRVNQPQHF
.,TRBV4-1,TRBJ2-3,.,TGCGCCAGCAGCCCTATACCGAGGGATACGCAGTATTTT,CASSPIPRDTQYF
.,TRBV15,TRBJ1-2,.,TGTGCCACCAGCAGAGCCAGGGCGTATGGCTACACCTTC,CATSRARAYGYTF
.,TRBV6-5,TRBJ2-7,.,TGTGCCAGCAGTTACGCGACTAGTTCCGAGCAGTACTTC,CASSYATSSEQYF
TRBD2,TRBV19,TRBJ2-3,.,TGTGCCAGTAGTATTTTAGCGGGGAAGGGCACAGATACGCAGTATTTT,CASSILAGKGTDTQYF
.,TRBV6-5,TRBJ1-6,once,TGTGCCAGCACCAGGGTGGGGCCCATGGTTTCACCCCTCCACTTT,CASTRVGPMVSPLHF
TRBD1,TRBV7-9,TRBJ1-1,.,TGTGCCAGCACGCTCCAGGGGGCGTCTGAAGCTTTCTTT,CASTLQGASEAFF
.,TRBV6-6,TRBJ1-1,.,TGTGCCAGCAGTTACTTAACCGGGACAATGAACACTGAAGCTTTCTTT,CASSYLTGTMNTEAFF
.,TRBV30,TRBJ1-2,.,TGTGCCTGGAGTGTTAGCTGGCCCTCGAACTATGGCTACACCTTC,CAWSVSWPSNYGYTF
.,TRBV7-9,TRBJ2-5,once,TGTGCCAGCAGCCCTTGGGGGGCGGGAGAAGAGACCCAGTACTTC,CASSPWGAGEETQYF
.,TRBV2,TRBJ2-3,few,TGTGCCAGCAGTGAATCCTCCGGCACAGATACGCAGTATTTT,CASSESSGTDTQYF
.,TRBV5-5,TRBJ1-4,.,TGTGCCAGCAGCTTGGACAGACGCAATGAAAAACTGTTTTTT,CASSLDRRNEKLFF
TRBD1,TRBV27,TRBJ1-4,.,TGTGCCAGCAGCCAACAGGGGGCATATGAAAAACTGTTTTTT,CASSQQGAYEKLFF
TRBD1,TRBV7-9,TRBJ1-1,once,TGTGCCAGCACCTACAGGACAGGGGTAACTGAAGCTTTCTTT,CASTYRTGVTEAFF
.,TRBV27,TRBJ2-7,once,TGTGCCAGCACCCAGACACCTCTTGGGTCCTACGAGCAGTACTTC,CASTQTPLGSYEQYF